This T cell receptor beta chain is drawn from a study of cytomegalovirus exposure and HLA in healthy donors. The study, taken as a whole, reports: It was reported that TCR beta sequences correctly inferred the HLA-A and HLA-B alleles for most subjects.

About this clone itself: No antigen is known for it.

The CDR3 is 14 residues long. After removal of 3 bases from V and 4 bases from J, the junction contained 2 bases not matched to a gene. Germline V gene lookup returns CDR1 MDHEN and CDR2 SYDVKM. PCR employed 60 Vbeta and 13 Jbeta primers. Libraries were prepared by immunoSEQ multiplex PCR; TCRdb keeps only in-frame clonotypes and omits some of them. The sample holds tens of thousands of clones, more than 65% seen once. The clonotype was recovered from a girl under 10 years old in good health and CMV-seropositive. The sequenced sample was PBMCs. The J gene is TRBJ2-1, the V gene TRBV28, with 8 bases lining up with TRBD2. This CDR3 reads CASSFSGKYNEQFF. In DNA form, the CDR3 reads TGTGCCAGCAGTTTTAGCGGGAAGTACAATGAGCAGTTCTTC.